The 12 T cell receptor beta chains reported below all come from one sample, sequenced in a study of blood T cell repertoires in COVID-19. Produced via immunoSEQ multiplex PCR; TCRdb's table is partial and in-frame only. This sample has some 73,000 clones, with 85% found just once. What was sequenced was peripheral blood. The receptors here all came from a man aged 50 to 59 with COVID-19, enrolled during active disease.

This chain connects TRBV6-6 to TRBJ2-7; 8 bases are shared with TRBD1. The V and J ends lost 7 bases and 1 base, in that order; junction bases with no gene match: 6. This CDR3 spans 14 amino acids. Germline assignment: CDR1 MNHNY and CDR2 SVGAGI (reference sequence). CDR3 sequence reads: CASKKGQESYEQYF. The CDR3 region has the DNA TGTGCCAGCAAGAAGGGACAGGAGTCCTACGAGCAGTACTTC.

The rearrangement links TRBV19 to TRBJ1-2, with 9 bases identical to TRBD1. The CDR3 contains 13 residues. With 8 bases clipped from V and 4 bases from J, the junction kept 5 bases outside the gene matches. Germline V gene lookup returns CDR1 LNHDA and CDR2 SQIVND (reference sequence). The CDR3 loop reads CASYPGQGYGYTF. The CDR3, as DNA: TGTGCCAGTTATCCGGGACAGGGCTATGGCTACACCTTC.

V and J are TRBV15 and TRBJ1-6, with D hard to call. The CDR3 is 13 amino acids. Trimming cost V 1 base and J 10 bases, with 8 bases left between them. Germline V gene lookup returns CDR1 LNHNV and CDR2 YYDKDF (reference sequence). This CDR3 reads CATSRVQSSPLHF. DNA of the CDR3: TGTGCCACCAGCAGAGTACAGAGCTCACCCCTCCACTTT.

This clone was observed a few times. The rearrangement joins TRBV12-3 or TRBV12-4 to TRBJ1-1; 7 nucleotides align to TRBD1. The CDR3 totals 13 residues. The trim removed 6 bases at V and 4 bases at J, leaving 5 bases unmatched. For the CDR3, the DNA is TGTGCCAGCAGACCCTCAGGGGGCACTGAAGCTTTCTTT. Amino acid sequence: CASRPSGGTEAFF.

V gene TRBV6-5 combines with J gene TRBJ1-6; D perhaps matches TRBD1 (6 bases). V lost 8 bases and J 7 bases, leaving 15 bases between the germline ends. CDR1 and CDR2 (germline): MNHEY, SVGAGI. The length of the CDR3 is 14 residues. The CDR3 coding sequence is TGTGCCAGCCGAGAAACAGGGTCCAATTCACCCCTCCACTTT. It encodes CASRETGSNSPLHF.

The rearrangement joins TRBV28 to TRBJ2-5, with TRBD2 matching over 9 bases. The CDR3 extends over 13 amino acids. V was clipped by 10 bases and J by 6 bases; unmatched bases: 9. Per germline, CDR1 MDHEN and CDR2 SYDVKM. CDR3 sequence reads: CATLGLARKTQYF. In DNA, the CDR3 is TGTGCCACCCTGGGACTAGCTAGGAAGACCCAGTACTTC.

The chain couples TRBV24-1 to TRBJ2-7; the match to TRBD1 covers 10 bases. J was trimmed by 3 bases and V by 4 bases; bases with no gene match: 5. Germline V lookup: CDR1 KGHDR, CDR2 SFDVKD. The CDR3 is made up of 15 amino acids. This CDR3 reads CATSDRTGGSYEQYF. The CDR3 nucleotides read TGTGCCACCAGTGACCGGACAGGGGGAAGCTACGAGCAGTACTTC.

The chain couples TRBV10-1 to TRBJ2-4, with TRBD2 identical over 7 bases. J lost 1 base, V lost 0 bases, and 3 bases had no gene match. In germline, CDR1 is WNHNN, CDR2 SYGVQD (reference sequence). This CDR3 region has 16 residues. This chain's CDR3 is CASSESGRGAKNIQYF. The DNA for the CDR3 is TGCGCCAGCAGTGAGTCAGGGCGGGGGGCCAAAAACATTCAGTACTTC.

The chain carries TRBV4-3 and TRBJ2-1; 7 positions match TRBD1. The CDR3 consists of 15 residues. Trimming took 4 bases from V and 2 from J; bases not matched to a gene: 5. CDR1 and CDR2 (germline): LGHNA, YSLEER. In DNA, the CDR3 is TGCGCCAGCAGCCTAGGACAGGAGGCCTACAATGAGCAGTTCTTC. It codes for CASSLGQEAYNEQFF.

J is TRBJ1-2 and V is TRBV6-5, with D perhaps matching TRBD1 (5 bases). The germline V and J ends were trimmed by 5 bases and 4 bases, with 14 bases remaining between them. The V gene's germline CDR1 is MNHEY and CDR2 SVGAGI. The length of the CDR3 is 14 residues. The CDR3 nucleotides read TGTGCCAGCAGTATCAGGGCCAACCCCTATGGCTACACCTTC. This encodes CASSIRANPYGYTF.

The chain carries TRBV29-1 and TRBJ1-1, with D unresolved. Trimming stripped 5 bases from V and 1 base from J, with 14 bases between. The germline V gene has CDR1 SQVTM and CDR2 ANQGSEA. The CDR3 sequence is 14 residues long. The chain's CDR3 is CSVLGREKNTEAFF. The CDR3 region has the DNA TGCAGCGTTTTAGGGAGGGAGAAGAACACTGAAGCTTTCTTT.

The chain recombines TRBV2 with TRBJ2-7; D unresolved. V was pared by 6 bases and J by 2 bases, with 14 bases between. Germline loops: CDR1 SNHLY, CDR2 FYNNEI. The CDR3 spans 14 residues. CDR3 sequence reads: CASSESAGPYEQYF. The CDR3 DNA follows: TGTGCCAGCAGCGAATCGGCAGGCCCCTACGAGCAGTACTTC.